These 17 T cell receptor beta chains originate from one sample sequenced in a study of cytomegalovirus exposure and HLA in healthy donors. PCR employed 60 Vbeta and 13 Jbeta primers. This table comes from immunoSEQ multiplex PCR, and its TCRdb copy is limited to in-frame clones, with some not included. The sample includes 150,000 to 200,000 clones, around 80% of them seen just once. The material sequenced was PBMCs. The receptors stem from a female donor in good health and CMV-seronegative.

Written as DNA, the CDR3 is TGTGCCAGCAGCTTAACGACAGGCCCCGGGGAGCTGTTTTTT. This encodes CASSLTTGPGELFF. V is TRBV7-2 and J is TRBJ2-2; perhaps TRBD1 as D (6 bases). The CDR3 sequence is 14 residues long. The V end lost 2 bases, the J end lost 6 bases, and 10 bases lay between the germline ends. Germline loops: CDR1 SGHTA, CDR2 FQGNSA.

This chain uses TRBV11-2 with TRBJ2-5; TRBD2 is a possible D gene (5 bases). The CDR3 has 14 amino acids. The germline gives CDR1 SGHAT, CDR2 FQNNGV. V was pared by 4 bases and J by 0 bases, with 9 bases between. CDR3: CASSSTRNQETQYF. The CDR3 DNA is TGTGCCAGCAGCTCTACTAGAAACCAAGAGACCCAGTACTTC.

The chain is built from TRBV5-4 and TRBJ2-5; D perhaps matches TRBD1 (6 bases). CDR1 is SGHNT, CDR2 YYREEE, per germline (reference sequence). Trimming pared 1 base from V and 5 bases from J, leaving 12 bases between. The CDR3 sequence is 14 residues long. CDR3 bases: TGTGCCAGCAGCTTGCAGGGGCGCGGGGAGACCCAGTACTTC. Translated, it gives CASSLQGRGETQYF.

The chain has TRBV30 and TRBJ1-1; D not resolved. Germline loops: CDR1 GTSNPN, CDR2 SVGIG (reference sequence). V lost 5 bases and J 1 base, leaving 11 bases between the germline ends. There are 13 residues in the CDR3. CDR3 residues: CAWLRDPNTEAFF. The CDR3 bases are TGTGCCTGGCTACGGGATCCGAACACTGAAGCTTTCTTT. The variable domain in full, completed from reference TRBV30 and TRBJ1-1, reads SQTIHQWPATLVQPVGSPLSLECTVEGTSNPNLYWYRQAAGRGLQLLFYSVGIGQISSEVPQNLSASRPQDRQFILSSKKLLLSDSGFYLCAWLRDPNTEAFFGQGTRLTVV.

This clone was seen a single time. V gene TRBV2 combines with J gene TRBJ2-7; no definite D call. Germline CDR1 SNHLY, CDR2 FYNNEI. The CDR3 spans 14 residues. V dropped 5 bases and J dropped 2 bases, with 13 bases sitting between them. The CDR3 sequence is CASSYLLVPYEQYF. Here the CDR3 DNA reads TGTGCCAGCAGTTACCTCCTAGTTCCCTACGAGCAGTACTTC. The full variable domain, its missing parts supplied by reference TRBV2 and TRBJ2-7, is EPEVTQTPSHQVTQMGQEVILRCVPISNHLYFYWYRQILGQKVEFLVSFYNNEISEKSEIFDDQFSVERPDGSNFTLKIRSTKLEDSAMYFCASSYLLVPYEQYFGPGTRLTVT.

This clone showed up just once. This sequence joins TRBV18 and TRBJ2-7; 8 nucleotides line up with TRBD2. Losses at the gene ends were 6 bases for V and 2 bases for J; bases not matched to a gene: 9. Germline V lookup: CDR1 KGHSH, CDR2 LQKENI. The CDR3 consists of 15 residues. For the CDR3, the DNA is TGTGCCAGCTCGATTAAAAGCGGGGGTACCTACGAGCAGTACTTC. Its translation: CASSIKSGGTYEQYF.

This clone was seen once. CDR3 protein: CASSRNRDGNQPQHF. CDR3 DNA sequence: TGTGCCAGCAGCCGTAACAGGGATGGCAATCAGCCCCAGCATTTT. The chain joins TRBV6-1 to TRBJ1-5, with D possibly matching TRBD1 (6 bases). There are 15 residues in the CDR3. V shed 6 bases and J shed 2 bases, with 14 bases lying between them. Germline CDR1 is MNHNS and CDR2 is SASEGT.

V and J are TRBV25-1 and TRBJ2-7; 8 nucleotides match TRBD2. This CDR3 has 16 amino acids. The ends lost 0 bases at V and 6 bases at J; junction bases unmatched: 10. The V gene's germline CDR1 is MGHDK and CDR2 SYGVNS. CDR3 DNA sequence: TGTGCCAGCAGTGAATATGCGGGAGGAGCGTATGGCGAGCAGTACTTC. Protein product: CASSEYAGGAYGEQYF.

The V gene is TRBV2, the J gene TRBJ1-6; D is unresolved. Trimming pared 6 bases from V and 6 bases from J, leaving 9 bases between. Per the germline V gene, CDR1 is SNHLY and CDR2 is FYNNEI. This CDR3 has 13 amino acids. CDR3: CASSPGPNSPLHF. The DNA of the CDR3 is TGTGCCAGCAGCCCAGGCCCTAATTCACCCCTCCACTTT.

The chain is built from TRBV7-9 and TRBJ2-5; 8 nucleotides match TRBD1. CDR3 length equals 15 residues. Germline V gene sequence: CDR1 SEHNR, CDR2 FQNEAQ (reference sequence). Trimming at V came to 4 bases and at J to 4 bases, leaving 8 bases not matched to a gene. In DNA, the CDR3 is TGTGCCAGCAGCTCACCGGGACAGGCAAGAGAGACCCAGTACTTC. This codes for CASSSPGQARETQYF.

The chain employs TRBV5-6 and TRBJ1-1; a weak D match, TRBD1 (5 bases). This CDR3 comprises 13 residues. V lost 2 bases and J 6 bases, leaving 11 bases between the germline ends. In germline, CDR1 is SGHDT, CDR2 YYEEEE. CDR3 protein: CASSLNRRSEAFF. The CDR3 nucleotides read TGTGCCAGCAGCTTAAACAGGAGATCTGAAGCTTTCTTT.

The chain uses TRBV18 and TRBJ2-7, with 8 bases aligning to TRBD1. After removal of 3 bases from V and 7 bases from J, the junction contained 11 bases not matched to a gene. CDR3 size: 15 residues. Germline V gene data show CDR1 as KGHSH and CDR2 as LQKENI. In nucleotides, the CDR3 is TGTGCCAGCTCACCCGGCAGGGGGCTATCGGGGGAGCAGTACTTC. Its protein product is CASSPGRGLSGEQYF.

The chain links TRBV5-1 to TRBJ2-5, with TRBD1 as a possible D gene (5 bases). The last part of the DNA fits TRBJ2-7 better; the J call may be wrong. The CDR3 length is 13 residues. Per germline, CDR1 SGHRS and CDR2 YFSETQ. The CDR3 DNA follows: TGCGCCAACAGTGGTGACCAGGGTTACGAGCAGTACTTC. This codes for CANSGDQGYEQYF.

The chain couples TRBV12-5 to TRBJ2-2, with 8 positions matching TRBD2. V shed 3 bases, J shed 4 bases, and the junction held 10 bases outside the gene matches. The germline CDR1 and CDR2 sequences are LGHNT and FRNRAP. The CDR3 loop spans 17 amino acids. Written as DNA, the CDR3 is TGTGCTAGTGGTTTAATGGCGGGAGGCCCCAGCACCGGGGAGCTGTTTTTT. Residues: CASGLMAGGPSTGELFF.

This chain uses TRBV28 with TRBJ1-3; no definite D call. CDR3 size: 14 residues. Trimming took 6 bases from V and 4 from J, leaving 13 bases between them. Germline CDR1 is MDHEN and CDR2 is SYDVKM. As DNA, the CDR3 is TGTGCCAGCAGGGGCAGCCCGGCCGGAAACACCATATATTTT. Amino acid sequence: CASRGSPAGNTIYF.

This chain connects TRBV28 to TRBJ2-4; a possible D gene is TRBD1 (6 bases). There are 16 residues in the CDR3. V shed 2 bases and J shed 2 bases, with 13 bases lying between them. The V gene's germline CDR1 is MDHEN and CDR2 SYDVKM. CDR3 protein: CASSLRQAVTKNIQYF. The DNA of the CDR3 is TGTGCCAGCAGTTTACGACAGGCGGTAACCAAAAACATTCAGTACTTC.

The chain recombines TRBV30 with TRBJ1-1; D is unclear. Germline CDR1 is GTSNPN and CDR2 is SVGIG (reference sequence). V dropped 4 bases and J dropped 1 base, with 10 bases sitting between them. The CDR3 is 13 residues long. The CDR3 region is CAWNVGQNTEAFF. In DNA form, the CDR3 reads TGTGCCTGGAATGTGGGCCAGAACACTGAAGCTTTCTTT.